Presented here are 18 T cell receptor beta chains from one specimen sequenced in a study of blood T cells in healthy people across ages. The second PCR ran 7 to 11 cycles with a sample-barcoded 5' primer and J-beta primers. MiXCR, applied by TCRdb to the 5' RACE reads, yields one record per CDR3 protein. This table holds 850,000 to 1,000,000 distinct CDR3 sequences, around 46% found once. Sequencing input: blood. The origin of the receptors is a man aged 25-40 years in good health.

This sequence joins TRBV20-1 and TRBJ2-3; D remains ambiguous. V lost 3 bases and J 0 bases, leaving 10 bases between the germline ends. The CDR3 length is 14 residues. Germline CDR1 reads DFQATT; CDR2 reads SNEGSKA (reference sequence). The CDR3 bases are TGCAGTGCTAGTTCCTCCCCTAGCACAGATACGCAGTATTTT. Translated, it gives CSASSSPSTDTQYF.

The V gene is TRBV25-1, the J gene TRBJ2-3; D uncertain. CDR3 length: 16 amino acids. Germline CDR1 reads MGHDK; CDR2 reads SYGVNS. The V gene lost 2 bases and the J gene lost 1 base, with 13 bases spanning the gap. For the CDR3, the DNA is TGTGCCAGCAGTGAAAGCTGGGCCTCCGGCACAGATACGCAGTATTTT. It encodes CASSESWASGTDTQYF.

This clonotype was seen ten or more times. The rearrangement links TRBV7-2 to TRBJ1-2, with no clear D. Between the trimmed V and J ends, which lost 5 bases and 4 bases, there was a span of 17 bases. The CDR3 consists of 15 residues. The germline V gene has CDR1 SGHTA and CDR2 FQGNSA. The chain's CDR3 is CASSPTSGQGYGYTF. CDR3 coding DNA: TGTGCCAGCAGCCCAACCTCCGGCCAAGGCTATGGCTACACCTTC.

The chain uses TRBV5-1 and TRBJ2-1; 10 positions agree with TRBD2. This CDR3 comprises 14 residues. CDR1 is SGHRS, CDR2 YFSETQ, per germline. V dropped 4 bases and J dropped 8; count of bases not matched to a gene: 6. As DNA, the CDR3 is TGCGCCAGCAGCGCGGGACTAGCGATGCATGAGCAGTTCTTC. Translating gives CASSAGLAMHEQFF.

The chain carries TRBV28 and TRBJ2-7; either TRBD1 or TRBD2 may supply D (6 bases each). This CDR3 is 11 amino acids long. V was clipped by 7 bases and J by 6 bases, with 10 bases between them. Germline V gene sequence: CDR1 MDHEN, CDR2 SYDVKM. The CDR3 sequence: CASIEGGEQYF. In DNA form, the CDR3 reads TGTGCCAGCATCGAGGGGGGCGAGCAGTACTTC.

This rearrangement joins TRBV11-3 to TRBJ1-4; D gene ambiguous. The CDR3 sequence is 14 residues long. Germline V gives CDR1 SGHNT, CDR2 YENEEA. V was trimmed by 4 bases and J by 8 bases, leaving 14 bases between them. The CDR3 protein is CASSSQDLGEKLFF. In DNA form, the CDR3 reads TGTGCCAGCAGCTCCCAGGACCTAGGGGAAAAACTGTTTTTT.

The chain joins TRBV29-1 to TRBJ2-7, with a weak D call TRBD2 (6 bases). Trimming stripped 6 bases from V and 1 base from J, with 13 bases between. The CDR3 has 13 residues. Per germline, CDR1 SQVTM and CDR2 ANQGSEA. CDR3 protein: CSVPGGNSYEQYF. In DNA, the CDR3 is TGCAGCGTGCCTGGGGGGAATTCCTACGAGCAGTACTTC.

This chain connects TRBV3-1 to TRBJ1-2; no firm D call. V was pared by 3 bases and J by 6 bases, with 8 bases between. CDR1 and CDR2 (germline): LGHDT, YNNKEL (reference sequence). This CDR3 has 12 residues. CDR3 DNA: TGTGCCAGCAGCCAGGGTCCTAATGGCTACACCTTC. Protein: CASSQGPNGYTF.

The chain is built from TRBV6-6 and TRBJ2-3; 12 nucleotides line up with TRBD2. Germline CDR1 is MNHNY and CDR2 is SVGAGI (reference sequence). Trimming at V came to 6 bases and at J to 1 base, leaving 8 bases not matched to a gene. This CDR3 comprises 17 residues. CDR3 region: CASSSGTSGSRTDTQYF. CDR3 DNA: TGTGCCAGCAGCTCCGGGACTAGCGGGTCCCGCACAGATACGCAGTATTTT.

CDR3 loop: CASSPSLTGYEQYF. The DNA for the CDR3 is TGTGCCAGCAGCCCAAGCCTTACAGGGTACGAGCAGTACTTC. The V gene is TRBV5-6, the J gene TRBJ2-7; D may be TRBD1 (6 bases). V shed 4 bases and J shed 4 bases, with 15 bases lying between them. There are 14 residues in the CDR3. Germline assignment: CDR1 SGHDT and CDR2 YYEEEE.

This chain's CDR3 is CSAPDREVGKLFF. The DNA of the CDR3 is TGCAGTGCTCCCGACAGGGAGGTAGGAAAACTGTTTTTT. The rearrangement links TRBV20-1 to TRBJ1-4; 7 bases fit TRBD1. The CDR3 is made up of 13 amino acids. Losses at the gene ends were 5 bases for V and 10 bases for J; bases not matched to a gene: 10. Per germline, CDR1 DFQATT and CDR2 SNEGSKA (reference sequence).

The chain has TRBV2 and TRBJ1-1, with TRBD1 as a possible D gene (5 bases). V lost 5 bases and J 7 bases, leaving 14 bases between the germline ends. CDR1 SNHLY and CDR2 FYNNEI come from the germline V gene. The length of the CDR3 is 13 residues. The CDR3 sequence: CASSLTGESEAFF. CDR3 DNA: TGTGCCAGCAGTCTCACAGGAGAGAGTGAAGCTTTCTTT. Together with reference TRBV2 and TRBJ1-1, the CDR3 gives the full variable domain: EPEVTQTPSHQVTQMGQEVILRCVPISNHLYFYWYRQILGQKVEFLVSFYNNEISEKSEIFDDQFSVERPDGSNFTLKIRSTKLEDSAMYFCASSLTGESEAFFGQGTRLTVV.

Regarding this clonotype: One junction end disagrees with the germline gene, perhaps due to a read error. The chain joins TRBV7-9 to TRBJ2-5, with 9 nucleotides matching TRBD1. Germline V gene sequence: CDR1 SEHNR, CDR2 FQNEAQ (reference sequence). The CDR3 length is 15 residues. The CDR3 protein is CANSPPGQGHNEQYF. DNA for the CDR3: TGTGCCAACAGCCCCCCGGGACAGGGACACAATGAGCAGTACTTC.

In this sample, this clonotype turned up once. The V gene is TRBV6-2 or TRBV6-3, the J gene TRBJ1-2; no definite D call. V was clipped by 6 bases and J by 4 bases, with 15 bases between them. This CDR3 contains 14 residues. CDR1 and CDR2 from the germline V gene are MNHEY and SVGEGT. CDR3 amino acids: CASSQASGGYGYTF. CDR3 DNA sequence: TGTGCCAGCAGCCAAGCCTCGGGAGGCTATGGCTACACCTTC.

This chain connects TRBV20-1 to TRBJ2-2, with D unclear. V was clipped by 6 bases and J by 4 bases, with 6 bases between them. Germline V CDR1 and CDR2: DFQATT, SNEGSKA (reference sequence). This CDR3 region has 11 residues. In DNA form, the CDR3 reads TGCAGTGCAACCCCCACCGGGGAGCTGTTTTTT. It translates to CSATPTGELFF.

The chain couples TRBV11-2 to TRBJ1-2, with 10 bases matching TRBD1. Germline lookup yields CDR1 SGHAT and CDR2 FQNNGV. This CDR3 spans 13 amino acids. The ends lost 5 bases at V and 8 bases at J; junction bases unmatched: 5. The CDR3 protein is CASSPGTGAGYTF. The CDR3 DNA reads as TGTGCCAGCAGCCCTGGGACAGGGGCCGGCTACACCTTC.

As regards this clonotype: Relative to the germline gene, one junction end is altered; a read error may explain this. The chain carries TRBV20-1 and TRBJ1-5, with D uncertain. The CDR3 extends over 12 amino acids. CDR1 and CDR2 (germline): DFQATT, SNEGSKA (reference sequence). CDR3 DNA: TGCAGGGCTAGAGAGGGAGTACGGCCCCAGCATTTT. Its translation: CRAREGVRPQHF.

This clonotype was observed at least ten times. The chain is built from TRBV7-2 and TRBJ2-1, with TRBD2 identical over 10 bases. Losses at the gene ends were 3 bases for V and 4 bases for J; bases not matched to a gene: 3. The germline V gene has CDR1 SGHTA and CDR2 FQGNSA. This CDR3 comprises 15 residues. CDR3 nucleotides: TGTGCCAGCAGCTTTAGCGGGGGGTCTTACAATGAGCAGTTCTTC. Its protein product is CASSFSGGSYNEQFF.